A selection of T cell receptor beta chains follows, all from one sample in a study of OX40 agonist ivuxolimab in advanced cancers. Only in-frame clones appear in the TCRdb table, and some are missing; sequencing was by immunoSEQ multiplex PCR. The sample has 60,000 or so clones; 85% are singletons. The sample was CD4+ or CD8+ T cells sorted from blood, taken in a trial of the OX40 agonist ivuxolimab. The receptors were sampled from an adult with an advanced solid tumor such as melanoma, head and neck, liver or kidney cancer. Each CDR3 is given with its conserved first and last residue. The order of the fields is J gene, clone size, V gene, D gene, CDR3 protein, CDR3 DNA. The D gene is left open where the match is weak. Size values are once, few and many counts, or a class for expanded clones, and some rows have none.

TRBJ2-2,-,TRBV5-6,-,CASSWGRDTGELFF,TGTGCCAGCAGCTGGGGCAGGGACACCGGGGAGCTGTTTTTT
TRBJ1-1,few,TRBV5-6,-,CASSLWGLGTEAFF,TGTGCCAGCAGCTTGTGGGGGCTCGGCACTGAAGCTTTCTTT
TRBJ1-2,-,TRBV28,-,CASGGAANYGYTF,TGTGCCAGCGGAGGTGCTGCTAACTATGGCTACACCTTC
TRBJ1-1,-,TRBV4-1,-,CASSHQLTWSTEAFF,TGCGCCAGCAGCCATCAACTAACGTGGAGCACTGAAGCTTTCTTT
TRBJ1-2,-,TRBV9,-,CASRVPGGLLGYTF,TGTGCCAGCAGGGTCCCCGGGGGGCTCCTTGGCTACACCTTC
TRBJ2-7,-,TRBV11-2,-,CASSSVTSLPYEQQYF,TGTGCCAGCAGCTCGGTAACTAGCCTACCTTACGAGCAGCAGTACTTC
TRBJ1-4,-,TRBV19,-,CASSGRENNEKLFF,TGTGCCAGTAGCGGACGGGAAAACAACGAAAAACTGTTTTTT
TRBJ2-7,-,TRBV7-2,-,CASSFGGAGEQYF,TGTGCCAGCAGCTTTGGGGGGGCTGGCGAGCAGTACTTC
TRBJ2-5,-,TRBV4-1,TRBD1,CASSLRTGGMGETQYF,TGCGCCAGCAGCCTTCGGACAGGGGGAATGGGAGAGACCCAGTACTTC
TRBJ1-5,-,TRBV7-8,TRBD1,CASSLALSTGANQPQHF,TGTGCCAGCAGCTTAGCGCTGTCCACAGGGGCAAATCAGCCCCAGCATTTT
TRBJ2-2,-,TRBV7-9,-,CASSLNSGGELFF,TGTGCCAGCAGCTTAAACTCTGGCGGGGAGCTGTTTTTT
TRBJ1-1,-,TRBV2,TRBD1,CAGTTGAMNTEAFF,TGTGCCGGCACTACAGGGGCCATGAACACTGAAGCTTTCTTT
TRBJ1-5,few,TRBV15,-,CATSPDTYQPQHF,TGTGCCACCAGCCCGGACACCTATCAGCCCCAGCATTTT
TRBJ2-7,-,TRBV2,-,CASSDRRYYF,TGTGCCAGCAGTGACCGACGGTACTACTTC
TRBJ2-4,-,TRBV7-8,-,CASSLGWAGAKNIQYF,TGTGCCAGCAGCTTAGGCTGGGCAGGAGCCAAAAACATTCAGTACTTC
TRBJ2-7,-,TRBV19,TRBD1,CASSWTGMAYEQYF,TGTGCCAGTAGTTGGACAGGGATGGCCTACGAGCAGTACTTC
TRBJ1-5,-,TRBV2,-,CASTRERNQPQHF,TGTGCCAGCACGAGGGAACGCAATCAGCCCCAGCATTTT
TRBJ2-5,-,TRBV5-1,TRBD1,CASSLGQGTATQYF,TGCGCCAGCAGCTTGGGACAGGGGACGGCGACCCAGTACTTC
TRBJ2-3,-,TRBV7-8,-,CASSAPGRGMADTQYF,TGTGCCAGCAGCGCCCCCGGTCGAGGCATGGCAGATACGCAGTATTTT
TRBJ2-3,-,TRBV6-6,-,CASSYQADTQYF,TGTGCCAGCAGCTATCAAGCGGATACGCAGTATTTT
TRBJ1-6,-,TRBV5-4,-,CASSIGGNSPLHF,TGTGCCAGCAGCATTGGGGGTAATTCACCCCTCCACTTT
TRBJ2-3,once,TRBV7-3,-,CASSSQSNVIGDTQYF,TGTGCCAGCAGCTCCCAATCCAACGTTATAGGGGATACGCAGTATTTT
TRBJ1-1,-,TRBV6-6,-,CASSTEGLNTEAFF,TGTGCCAGCAGTACCGAGGGGCTGAACACTGAAGCTTTCTTT
TRBJ2-7,once,TRBV9,-,CASSVGDIAYEQYF,TGTGCCAGCAGCGTAGGGGACATAGCCTACGAGCAGTACTTC
TRBJ2-5,-,TRBV2,-,CASSQDETQYF,TGTGCCAGCAGTCAGGACGAGACCCAGTACTTC
TRBJ1-4,-,TRBV30,TRBD1,CAWSWDKWTGGGKLFF,TGTGCCTGGAGTTGGGACAAGTGGACAGGGGGCGGAAAACTGTTTTTT
TRBJ2-3,-,TRBV19,-,CASSIEAGTYTDTQYF,TGTGCCAGTAGTATAGAGGCCGGGACTTACACAGATACGCAGTATTTT
TRBJ2-7,-,TRBV19,TRBD2,CASSMARERVGEQYF,TGTGCCAGTAGTATGGCGCGGGAGAGGGTCGGGGAGCAGTACTTC
TRBJ1-1,-,TRBV28,-,CASSLSGLGAFF,TGTGCCAGCAGTTTATCGGGCCTAGGAGCTTTCTTT
TRBJ2-1,-,TRBV7-9,TRBD1,CASTRPGQGVNEQFF,TGTGCCAGCACCCGACCGGGACAGGGGGTCAATGAGCAGTTCTTC